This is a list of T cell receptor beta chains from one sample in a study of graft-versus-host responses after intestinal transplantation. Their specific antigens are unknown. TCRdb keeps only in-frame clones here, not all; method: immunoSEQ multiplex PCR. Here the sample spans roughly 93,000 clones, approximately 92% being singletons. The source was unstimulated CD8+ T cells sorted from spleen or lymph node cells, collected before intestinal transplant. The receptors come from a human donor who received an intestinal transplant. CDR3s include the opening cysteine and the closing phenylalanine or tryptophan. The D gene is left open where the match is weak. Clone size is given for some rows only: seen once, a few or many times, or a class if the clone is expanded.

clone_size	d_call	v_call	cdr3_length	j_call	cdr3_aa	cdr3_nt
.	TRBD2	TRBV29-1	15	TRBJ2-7	CSVLGLAGGPYEQYF	TGCAGCGTGCTCGGACTAGCGGGAGGGCCCTACGAGCAGTACTTC
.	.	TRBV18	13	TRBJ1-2	CASSLGTPYGYTF	TGTGCCAGCTCACTGGGGACACCTTATGGCTACACCTTC
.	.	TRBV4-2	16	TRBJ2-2	CASSQPTAANTGELFF	TGTGCCAGCAGCCAACCGACAGCCGCGAACACCGGGGAGCTGTTTTTT
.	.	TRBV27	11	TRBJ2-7	CASTRGNEQYF	TGTGCCAGCACGAGGGGGAACGAGCAGTACTTC
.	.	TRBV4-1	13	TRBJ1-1	CASSQVGGNEAFF	TGCGCCAGCAGCCAAGTAGGAGGGAATGAAGCTTTCTTT
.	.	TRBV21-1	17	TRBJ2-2	CASSPRKGEINTGELFF	TGTGCCAGCAGCCCAAGAAAGGGGGAGATTAACACCGGGGAGCTGTTTTTT
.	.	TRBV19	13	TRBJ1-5	CASSHTPGQPQHF	TGTGCCAGTAGTCACACTCCCGGGCAGCCCCAGCATTTT
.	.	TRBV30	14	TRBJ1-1	CAWSVAGYNTEAFF	TGTGCCTGGAGTGTGGCTGGTTACAACACTGAAGCTTTCTTT
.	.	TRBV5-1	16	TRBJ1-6	CASSLVERPGNSPLHF	TGCGCCAGCAGCTTGGTCGAGCGTCCGGGGAATTCACCTCTCCACTTT
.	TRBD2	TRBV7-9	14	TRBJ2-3	CASKESGSGDTQYF	TGTGCCAGCAAGGAAAGCGGGAGTGGGGATACGCAGTATTTT
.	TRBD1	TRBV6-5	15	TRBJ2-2	CASSYSTGGDGELFF	TGTGCCAGCAGTTACTCGACAGGGGGGGACGGGGAGCTGTTTTTT
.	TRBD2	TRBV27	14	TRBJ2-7	CASSLKREAYEQYF	TGTGCCAGCAGTCTAAAGCGGGAGGCCTACGAGCAGTACTTC
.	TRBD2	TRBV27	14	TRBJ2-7	CASSFSGGTGEQYF	TGTGCCAGCAGTTTTAGCGGGGGAACTGGCGAGCAGTACTTC
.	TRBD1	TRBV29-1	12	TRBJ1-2	CSVDQGARGYTF	TGCAGCGTTGATCAGGGGGCCAGGGGCTACACCTTC
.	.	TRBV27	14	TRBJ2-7	CASSPGQGGYEQYF	TGTGCCAGCAGTCCAGGACAGGGAGGGTACGAGCAGTACTTC
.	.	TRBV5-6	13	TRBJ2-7	CASSLTGSYEQYF	TGTGCCAGCAGCTTAACAGGGAGCTACGAGCAGTACTTC
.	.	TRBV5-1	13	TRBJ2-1	CASSLVGGGEQFF	TGCGCCAGCAGCTTGGTGGGGGGTGGTGAGCAGTTCTTC
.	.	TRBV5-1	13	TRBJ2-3	CASKPQLTDTQYF	TGCGCCAGCAAACCCCAGTTAACAGATACGCAGTATTTT
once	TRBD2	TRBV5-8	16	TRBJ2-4	CASSLAGGRILDIQYF	TGTGCCAGCAGCTTGGCTGGCGGGAGGATTTTAGACATTCAGTACTTC
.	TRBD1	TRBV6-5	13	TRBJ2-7	CASSYGRGSEQYF	TGTGCCAGCAGTTACGGCAGGGGGTCCGAGCAGTACTTC
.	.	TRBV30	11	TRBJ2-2	CAEAITGELFF	TGTGCCGAGGCGATCACCGGGGAGCTGTTTTTT
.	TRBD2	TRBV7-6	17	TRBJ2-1	CASSFDSSGRPYNEQFF	TGTGCCAGCAGCTTCGATTCTAGCGGGAGGCCGTACAATGAGCAGTTCTTC
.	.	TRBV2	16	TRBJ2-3	CASSEGREGGADTQYF	TGTGCCAGCAGTGAAGGGCGAGAGGGAGGAGCAGATACGCAGTATTTT
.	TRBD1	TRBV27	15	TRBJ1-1	CASSYIGQGGTEAFF	TGTGCCAGCAGTTACATCGGACAGGGCGGGACTGAAGCTTTCTTT
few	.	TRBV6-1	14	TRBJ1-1	CASSECEMCTEAFF	TGTGCCAGCAGTGAATGTGAGATGTGCACTGAAGCTTTCTTT
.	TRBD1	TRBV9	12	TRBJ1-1	CASSDDRGEAFF	TGTGCCAGCAGCGATGACAGGGGTGAAGCTTTCTTT
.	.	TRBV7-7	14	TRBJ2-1	CASSPVGGYNEQFF	TGTGCCAGCAGCCCCGTAGGGGGATACAATGAGCAGTTCTTC
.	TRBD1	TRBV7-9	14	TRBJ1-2	CASSFEGANYGYTF	TGTGCCAGCAGCTTCGAGGGGGCAAACTATGGCTACACCTTC
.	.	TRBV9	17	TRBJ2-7	CASSGGGPSWQGYEQYF	TGTGCCAGCAGCGGAGGGGGTCCCAGTTGGCAAGGGTACGAGCAGTACTTC
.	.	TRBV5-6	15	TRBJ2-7	CASSSEAAGLGEQYF	TGTGCCAGCAGCTCGGAAGCTGCGGGGCTTGGAGAGCAGTACTTC
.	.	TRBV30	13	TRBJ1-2	CAWSVGLNYGYTF	TGTGCCTGGAGTGTAGGACTTAACTATGGCTACACCTTC
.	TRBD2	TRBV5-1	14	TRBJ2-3	CASSSLADTDTQYF	TGCGCCAGCAGCTCACTAGCGGATACAGATACGCAGTATTTT
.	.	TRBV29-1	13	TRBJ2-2	CSVVSGNTGELFF	TGCAGCGTTGTTTCGGGGAACACCGGGGAGCTGTTTTTT
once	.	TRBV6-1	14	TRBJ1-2	CASSEGDSFYGYTF	TGTGCCAGCAGTGAAGGTGACAGTTTCTATGGCTACACCTTC
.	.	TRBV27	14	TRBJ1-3	CASSPRVSGNTIYF	TGTGCCAGCAGCCCCCGCGTCTCTGGAAACACCATATATTTT
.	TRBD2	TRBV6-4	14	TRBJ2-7	CASSAAGGTYEQYF	TGTGCCAGCAGTGCAGCGGGAGGGACCTACGAGCAGTACTTC
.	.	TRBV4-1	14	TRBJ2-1	CASSQDFVYNEQFF	TGCGCCAGCAGCCAAGACTTTGTCTACAATGAGCAGTTCTTC
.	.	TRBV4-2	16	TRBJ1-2	CASSQRLKDSSYGYTF	TGTGCCAGCAGCCAACGCCTTAAAGACAGTTCCTATGGCTACACCTTC
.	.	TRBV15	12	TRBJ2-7	CATSTVSGEQYF	TGTGCCACCAGCACGGTGTCAGGCGAGCAGTACTTC
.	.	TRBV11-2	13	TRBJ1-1	CASSHFGASVTFF	TGTGCCAGCAGCCATTTTGGGGCGTCCGTTACTTTCTTT
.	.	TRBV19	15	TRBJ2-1	CASSISQGSLNEQFF	TGTGCCAGTAGTATATCACAGGGTAGCCTGAATGAGCAGTTCTTC
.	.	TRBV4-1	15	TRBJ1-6	CASSQESSYNSPLHF	TGCGCCAGCAGCCAGGAGAGCTCCTATAATTCACCCCTCCACTTT
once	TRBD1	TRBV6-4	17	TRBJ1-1	CASSPGRGRLMNTEAFF	TGTGCCAGCAGTCCAGGAAGGGGGCGGTTAATGAACACTGAAGCTTTCTTT
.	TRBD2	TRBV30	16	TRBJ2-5	CACHTGGAGGEETQYF	TGTGCCTGCCACACCGGGGGAGCGGGGGGGGAAGAGACCCAGTACTTC
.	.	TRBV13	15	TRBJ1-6	CASSLTEGGDSPLHF	TGTGCCAGCAGCTTGACCGAGGGTGGAGACTCACCCCTCCACTTT
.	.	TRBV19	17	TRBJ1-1	CASSNLKQGSTTTEAFF	TGTGCCAGTAGTAACCTCAAACAGGGTTCGACGACCACTGAAGCTTTCTTT
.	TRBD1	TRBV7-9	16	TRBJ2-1	CASSLPTDREHNEQFF	TGTGCCAGCAGCCTCCCCACGGACAGGGAGCACAATGAGCAGTTCTTC
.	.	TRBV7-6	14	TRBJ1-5	CASSPGNFNQPQHF	TGTGCCAGCAGCCCGGGGAACTTCAATCAGCCCCAGCATTTT
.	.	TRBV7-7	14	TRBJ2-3	CASSPLGAGDTQYF	TGTGCCAGCAGCCCCTTAGGGGCCGGAGATACGCAGTATTTT
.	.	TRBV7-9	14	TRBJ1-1	CASRYSDRNTEAFF	TGTGCCAGCAGGTATTCGGACAGAAACACTGAAGCTTTCTTT
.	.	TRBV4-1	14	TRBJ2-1	CASSQDPMSNEQFF	TGCGCCAGCAGCCAAGACCCAATGTCCAATGAGCAGTTCTTC
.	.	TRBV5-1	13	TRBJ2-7	CASSLAGSYEQYF	TGCGCCAGCAGCTTGGCAGGGTCCTACGAGCAGTACTTC
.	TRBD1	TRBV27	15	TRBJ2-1	CASSLGRGLYNEQFF	TGTGCCAGCAGTTTGGGCAGGGGGCTCTACAATGAGCAGTTCTTC
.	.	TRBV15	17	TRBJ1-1	CATSRDPVEGRYTEAFF	TGTGCCACCAGCAGAGACCCTGTGGAGGGCAGGTACACTGAAGCTTTCTTT
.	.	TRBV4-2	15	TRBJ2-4	CASSQVPSEGNIQYF	TGTGCCAGCAGCCAAGTTCCCAGCGAGGGAAACATTCAGTACTTC